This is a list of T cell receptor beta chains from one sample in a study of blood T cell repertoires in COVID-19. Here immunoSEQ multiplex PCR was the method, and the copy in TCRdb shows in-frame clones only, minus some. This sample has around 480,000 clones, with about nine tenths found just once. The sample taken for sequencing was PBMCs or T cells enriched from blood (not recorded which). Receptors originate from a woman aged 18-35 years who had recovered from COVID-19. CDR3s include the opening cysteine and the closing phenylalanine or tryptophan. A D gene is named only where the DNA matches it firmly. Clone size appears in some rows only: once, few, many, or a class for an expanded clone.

cdr3_aa: CASKGQGPNTEAFF
v_call: TRBV27
d_call: TRBD1
j_call: TRBJ1-1
clone_size: few

cdr3_aa: CASSLGRQGANYGYTF
v_call: TRBV5-4
d_call: TRBD1
j_call: TRBJ1-2
clone_size: -

cdr3_aa: CAWKLSGNTIYF
v_call: TRBV30
d_call: -
j_call: TRBJ1-3
clone_size: -

cdr3_aa: CASSPETGVFYGYTF
v_call: TRBV4-1
d_call: TRBD1
j_call: TRBJ1-2
clone_size: -

cdr3_aa: CASSPENYGYTF
v_call: TRBV6-5
d_call: -
j_call: TRBJ1-2
clone_size: few

cdr3_aa: CASSQGGTLNTEAFF
v_call: TRBV3-1/TRBV3-2
d_call: -
j_call: TRBJ1-1
clone_size: -

cdr3_aa: CASSVGLAGGLTDTQYF
v_call: TRBV9
d_call: TRBD2
j_call: TRBJ2-3
clone_size: once

cdr3_aa: CASSLGTGSYNSPLHF
v_call: TRBV7-2
d_call: TRBD1
j_call: TRBJ1-6
clone_size: -

cdr3_aa: CASSPVTQGLETQYF
v_call: TRBV5-4
d_call: -
j_call: TRBJ2-5
clone_size: -

cdr3_aa: CASSRGQPNSGANVLTF
v_call: TRBV18
d_call: TRBD1
j_call: TRBJ2-6
clone_size: -

cdr3_aa: CASSLRNEKLFF
v_call: TRBV13
d_call: -
j_call: TRBJ1-4
clone_size: -

cdr3_aa: CASSFEVTEAFF
v_call: TRBV12-3/TRBV12-4
d_call: -
j_call: TRBJ1-1
clone_size: -

cdr3_aa: CASSQDEGDTEAFF
v_call: TRBV4-1
d_call: -
j_call: TRBJ1-1
clone_size: -

cdr3_aa: CASSEARGGTYEQYF
v_call: TRBV6-1
d_call: TRBD2
j_call: TRBJ2-7
clone_size: few

cdr3_aa: CASSLLGRGGAGDTQYF
v_call: TRBV11-2
d_call: -
j_call: TRBJ2-3
clone_size: -

cdr3_aa: CASSRAGGGTETGELFF
v_call: TRBV4-1
d_call: -
j_call: TRBJ2-2
clone_size: -

cdr3_aa: CAWSDIYGYTF
v_call: TRBV30
d_call: -
j_call: TRBJ1-2
clone_size: -

cdr3_aa: CATRTGEGANYGYTF
v_call: TRBV2
d_call: TRBD1
j_call: TRBJ1-2
clone_size: -

cdr3_aa: CASSPQTDQHTEAFF
v_call: TRBV7-2
d_call: -
j_call: TRBJ1-1
clone_size: -

cdr3_aa: CASSRLSGGSYNEQFF
v_call: TRBV5-1
d_call: TRBD2
j_call: TRBJ2-1
clone_size: -

cdr3_aa: CASSSSGAVSGNTIYF
v_call: TRBV19
d_call: -
j_call: TRBJ1-3
clone_size: -

cdr3_aa: CASSEERLQFTGELFF
v_call: TRBV2
d_call: -
j_call: TRBJ2-2
clone_size: -

cdr3_aa: CAWSAGLTNEKLFF
v_call: TRBV30
d_call: -
j_call: TRBJ1-4
clone_size: -

cdr3_aa: CASSFRDYGYTF
v_call: TRBV7-3
d_call: -
j_call: TRBJ1-2
clone_size: -

cdr3_aa: CASSRGTASYGYTF
v_call: TRBV6-5
d_call: TRBD1
j_call: TRBJ1-2
clone_size: -

cdr3_aa: CASSLIKGSGLTGTF
v_call: TRBV7-8
d_call: -
j_call: TRBJ1-2
clone_size: -

cdr3_aa: CASSAAMGQQETQYF
v_call: TRBV11-2
d_call: -
j_call: TRBJ2-5
clone_size: -

cdr3_aa: CASSMRQVYGYTF
v_call: TRBV19
d_call: -
j_call: TRBJ1-2
clone_size: few

cdr3_aa: CASSGGQMGGQPQHF
v_call: TRBV5-8
d_call: TRBD1
j_call: TRBJ1-5
clone_size: -

cdr3_aa: CAWSEGTNYGYTF
v_call: TRBV30
d_call: -
j_call: TRBJ1-2
clone_size: -

cdr3_aa: CASSGDGSDTDTQYF
v_call: TRBV5-1
d_call: -
j_call: TRBJ2-3
clone_size: once

cdr3_aa: CASSRQGMVNYGYTF
v_call: TRBV11-2
d_call: TRBD1
j_call: TRBJ1-2
clone_size: -

cdr3_aa: CASSSRDRASNGYTF
v_call: TRBV6-5
d_call: TRBD1
j_call: TRBJ1-2
clone_size: -

cdr3_aa: CASSSGTGIKTQYF
v_call: TRBV5-5
d_call: TRBD1
j_call: TRBJ2-5
clone_size: -

cdr3_aa: CASSPGTGRYEQYF
v_call: TRBV5-4
d_call: TRBD1
j_call: TRBJ2-7
clone_size: once

cdr3_aa: CASTLAGGPNGANEQFF
v_call: TRBV7-6
d_call: TRBD2
j_call: TRBJ2-1
clone_size: -

cdr3_aa: CASSLIPGGNEQYF
v_call: TRBV5-1
d_call: TRBD1
j_call: TRBJ2-7
clone_size: -

cdr3_aa: CATSRPTREETQYF
v_call: TRBV15
d_call: -
j_call: TRBJ2-5
clone_size: -

cdr3_aa: CAWSAGVGGYTF
v_call: TRBV30
d_call: -
j_call: TRBJ1-2
clone_size: -

cdr3_aa: CASSPRPGLVSETQYF
v_call: TRBV18
d_call: TRBD2
j_call: TRBJ2-5
clone_size: -

cdr3_aa: CASSKGVRGEQYF
v_call: TRBV10-1
d_call: -
j_call: TRBJ2-7
clone_size: -

cdr3_aa: CASFFAGTNYGYTF
v_call: TRBV19
d_call: -
j_call: TRBJ1-2
clone_size: -

cdr3_aa: CASSKHSGDTEAFF
v_call: TRBV21-1
d_call: -
j_call: TRBJ1-1
clone_size: -

cdr3_aa: CASSSNWDSGYGYGYTF
v_call: TRBV5-1
d_call: -
j_call: TRBJ1-2
clone_size: -

cdr3_aa: CASSEGSGISGNTIYF
v_call: TRBV2
d_call: -
j_call: TRBJ1-3
clone_size: -

cdr3_aa: CASSLEVGDRGPYF
v_call: TRBV5-1
d_call: TRBD1
j_call: TRBJ2-5
clone_size: -

cdr3_aa: CASRGGPGSPLHF
v_call: TRBV5-1
d_call: -
j_call: TRBJ1-6
clone_size: -

cdr3_aa: CASSQITGVGGYTF
v_call: TRBV7-2
d_call: -
j_call: TRBJ1-2
clone_size: once

cdr3_aa: CASSPLLNTEAFF
v_call: TRBV4-1
d_call: -
j_call: TRBJ1-1
clone_size: -

cdr3_aa: CASSLGSGGRNEQFF
v_call: TRBV27
d_call: TRBD2
j_call: TRBJ2-1
clone_size: -

cdr3_aa: CASSVTNLEGTGELFF
v_call: TRBV10-1
d_call: -
j_call: TRBJ2-2
clone_size: -

cdr3_aa: CASSPGIISYEQYF
v_call: TRBV18
d_call: -
j_call: TRBJ2-7
clone_size: few

cdr3_aa: CASSQGPSQTYEQYF
v_call: TRBV4-1
d_call: -
j_call: TRBJ2-7
clone_size: few

cdr3_aa: CASSQSGQSSGANVLTF
v_call: TRBV4-1
d_call: -
j_call: TRBJ2-6
clone_size: -

cdr3_aa: CASSLAPGDYYNEQFF
v_call: TRBV7-8
d_call: -
j_call: TRBJ2-1
clone_size: few

cdr3_aa: CASSYRESITEAFF
v_call: TRBV5-1
d_call: -
j_call: TRBJ1-1
clone_size: -